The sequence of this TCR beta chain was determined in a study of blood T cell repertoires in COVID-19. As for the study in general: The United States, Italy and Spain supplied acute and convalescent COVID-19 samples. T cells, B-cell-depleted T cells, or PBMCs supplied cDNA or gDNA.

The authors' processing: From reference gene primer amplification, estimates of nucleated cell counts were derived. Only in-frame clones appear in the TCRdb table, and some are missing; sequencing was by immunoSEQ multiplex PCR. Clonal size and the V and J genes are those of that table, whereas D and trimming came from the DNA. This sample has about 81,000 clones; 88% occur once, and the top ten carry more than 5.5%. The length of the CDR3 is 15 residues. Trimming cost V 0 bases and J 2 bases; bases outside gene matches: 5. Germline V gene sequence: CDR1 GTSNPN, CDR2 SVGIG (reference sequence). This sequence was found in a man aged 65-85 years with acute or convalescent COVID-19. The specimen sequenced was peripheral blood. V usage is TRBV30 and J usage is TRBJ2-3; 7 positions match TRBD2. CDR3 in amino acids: CAWSVPGGITDTQYF. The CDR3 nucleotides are TGTGCCTGGAGTGTACCCGGGGGGATCACAGATACGCAGTATTTT.